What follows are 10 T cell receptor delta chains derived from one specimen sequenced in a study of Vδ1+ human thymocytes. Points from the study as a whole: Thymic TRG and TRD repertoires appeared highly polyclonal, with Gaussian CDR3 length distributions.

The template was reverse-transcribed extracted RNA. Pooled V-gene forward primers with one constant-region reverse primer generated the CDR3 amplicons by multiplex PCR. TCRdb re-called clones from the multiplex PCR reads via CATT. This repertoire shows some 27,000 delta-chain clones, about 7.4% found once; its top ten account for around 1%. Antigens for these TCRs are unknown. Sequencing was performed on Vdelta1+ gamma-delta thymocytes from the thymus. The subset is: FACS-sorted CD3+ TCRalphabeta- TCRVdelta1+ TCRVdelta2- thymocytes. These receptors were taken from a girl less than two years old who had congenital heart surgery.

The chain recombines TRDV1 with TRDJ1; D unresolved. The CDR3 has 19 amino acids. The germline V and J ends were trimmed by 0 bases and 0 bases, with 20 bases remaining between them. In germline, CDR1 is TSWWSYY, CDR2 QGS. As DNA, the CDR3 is TGTGCTCTTGGGGAACTATCCCCAGCCTGCTTACCCTACACCGATAAACTCATCTTT. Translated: CALGELSPACLPYTDKLIF.

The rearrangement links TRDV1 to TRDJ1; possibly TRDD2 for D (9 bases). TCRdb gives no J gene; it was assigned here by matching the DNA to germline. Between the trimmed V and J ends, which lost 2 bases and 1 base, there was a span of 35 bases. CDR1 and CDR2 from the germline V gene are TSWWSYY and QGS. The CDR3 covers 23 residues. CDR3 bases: TGTGCTCTTGGGGAAATCCCGATTCCTTCCTACAAGTGTGGGGGATCTTTCACCGATAAACTCATCTTT. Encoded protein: CALGEIPIPSYKCGGSFTDKLIF.

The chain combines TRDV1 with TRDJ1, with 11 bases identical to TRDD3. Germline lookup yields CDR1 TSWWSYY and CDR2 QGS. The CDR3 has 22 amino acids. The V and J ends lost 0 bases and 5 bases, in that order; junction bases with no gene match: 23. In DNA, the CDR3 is TGTGCTCTTGGGGAACTAAGGGTCCACCCTGGGGGATACCCGGGGTATTGGGATAAACTCATCTTT. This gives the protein CALGELRVHPGGYPGYWDKLIF.

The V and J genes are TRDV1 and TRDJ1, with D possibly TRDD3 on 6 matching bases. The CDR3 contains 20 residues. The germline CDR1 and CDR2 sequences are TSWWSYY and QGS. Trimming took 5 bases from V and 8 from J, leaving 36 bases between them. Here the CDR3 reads CALGTPGPNVDTPPDYKLIF. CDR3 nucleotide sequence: TGTGCTCTTGGGACTCCAGGGCCTAACGTGGATACTCCCCCCGACTACAAACTCATCTTT.

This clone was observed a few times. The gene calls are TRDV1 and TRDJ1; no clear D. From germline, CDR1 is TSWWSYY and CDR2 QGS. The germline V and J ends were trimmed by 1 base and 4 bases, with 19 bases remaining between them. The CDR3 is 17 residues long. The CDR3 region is CALGEPTKLFNYDKLIF. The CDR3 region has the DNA TGTGCTCTTGGGGAACCCACCAAGCTCTTCAATTACGATAAACTCATCTTT.

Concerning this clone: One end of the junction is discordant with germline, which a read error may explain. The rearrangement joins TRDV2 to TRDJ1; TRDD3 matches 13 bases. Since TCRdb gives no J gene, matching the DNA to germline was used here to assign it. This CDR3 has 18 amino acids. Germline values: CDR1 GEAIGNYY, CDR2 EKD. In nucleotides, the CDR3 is TGTGCCTGTGACACCGACTGGGGGATACGCGCAGGTGGCGATGAACTCATCTTT. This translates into CACDTDWGIRAGGDELIF.

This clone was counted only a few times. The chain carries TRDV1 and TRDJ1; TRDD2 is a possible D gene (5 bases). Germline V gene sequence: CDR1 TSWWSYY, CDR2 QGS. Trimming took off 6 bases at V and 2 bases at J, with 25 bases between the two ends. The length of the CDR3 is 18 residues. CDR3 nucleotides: TGTGCTCTTGGTTACTTCCCCCAAAGGCACAGAAGGACCGATAAACTCATCTTT. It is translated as CALGYFPQRHRRTDKLIF.

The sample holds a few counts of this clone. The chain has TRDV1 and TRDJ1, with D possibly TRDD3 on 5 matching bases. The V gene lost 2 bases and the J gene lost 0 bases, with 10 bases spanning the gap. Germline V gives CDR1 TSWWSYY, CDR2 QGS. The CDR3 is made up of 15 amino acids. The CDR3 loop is CALGEDGGYTDKLIF. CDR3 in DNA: TGTGCTCTTGGGGAAGACGGGGGGTACACCGATAAACTCATCTTT.

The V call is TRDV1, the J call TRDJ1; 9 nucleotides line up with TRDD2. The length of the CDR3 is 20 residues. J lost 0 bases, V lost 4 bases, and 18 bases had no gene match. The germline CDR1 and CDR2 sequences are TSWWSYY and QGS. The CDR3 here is CALGVPPFLRDTSYTDKLIF. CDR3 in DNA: TGTGCTCTTGGGGTCCCTCCCTTCCTACGGGATACTTCTTACACCGATAAACTCATCTTT.

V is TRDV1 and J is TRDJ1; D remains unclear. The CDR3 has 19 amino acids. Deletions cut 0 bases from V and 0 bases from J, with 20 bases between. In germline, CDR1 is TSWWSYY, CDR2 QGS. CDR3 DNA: TGTGCTCTTGGGGAACTAGGGTCCCCCGACCAAAACTACACCGATAAACTCATCTTT. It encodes CALGELGSPDQNYTDKLIF.